This is a list of T cell receptor beta chains from one sample in a study of OX40 agonist ivuxolimab in advanced cancers. Produced via immunoSEQ multiplex PCR; TCRdb's table is partial and in-frame only. The data show about 35,000 clones, with about 80% seen just once and 10% to 15% held by the top ten. Sample: CD4+ or CD8+ T cells sorted from blood, taken in a trial of the OX40 agonist ivuxolimab. These TCRs come from an adult with an advanced solid tumor such as melanoma, head and neck, liver or kidney cancer. Both conserved end residues are part of each CDR3. Fields, in order: clone size, D gene, J gene, V gene, CDR3 protein, CDR3 DNA. A D gene is named only where the DNA matches it firmly. For some rows the clone size is stated as once, few or many, or as a class when expanded; others skip it.

clone size: -
D gene: TRBD2
J gene: TRBJ2-7
V gene: TRBV7-3
CDR3 protein: CASSLTPGGTDEQYF
CDR3 DNA: TGTGCCAGCAGCTTAACCCCGGGGGGTACGGACGAGCAGTACTTC

clone size: -
D gene: TRBD1
J gene: TRBJ1-2
V gene: TRBV7-9
CDR3 protein: CASSRAGTGYGYTF
CDR3 DNA: TGTGCCAGCAGCCGCGCCGGGACAGGGTATGGCTACACCTTC

clone size: -
D gene: TRBD2
J gene: TRBJ2-5
V gene: TRBV13
CDR3 protein: CASSSRLAGSETQYF
CDR3 DNA: TGTGCCAGCAGCTCGAGACTAGCCGGTAGTGAGACCCAGTACTTC

clone size: -
D gene: -
J gene: TRBJ2-7
V gene: TRBV19
CDR3 protein: CASSPGPAYEQYF
CDR3 DNA: TGTGCCAGTAGTCCGGGACCTGCCTACGAGCAGTACTTC

clone size: -
D gene: TRBD2
J gene: TRBJ2-1
V gene: TRBV5-4
CDR3 protein: CASSLELAGAAGNKQFF
CDR3 DNA: TGTGCCAGCAGCTTGGAGCTAGCGGGGGCCGCCGGAAACAAGCAGTTCTTC

clone size: -
D gene: -
J gene: TRBJ2-7
V gene: TRBV19
CDR3 protein: CASSWAGISDEQYF
CDR3 DNA: TGTGCCAGTAGTTGGGCGGGGATCAGCGACGAGCAGTACTTC

clone size: -
D gene: -
J gene: TRBJ1-6
V gene: TRBV27
CDR3 protein: CASRSRDLSLHF
CDR3 DNA: TGTGCCAGCAGGAGCCGGGATTTATCCCTCCACTTT

clone size: -
D gene: -
J gene: TRBJ1-1
V gene: TRBV19
CDR3 protein: CASSILLPGGNTEAFF
CDR3 DNA: TGTGCCAGTAGTATCCTCCTTCCGGGGGGGAACACTGAAGCTTTCTTT

clone size: -
D gene: TRBD1
J gene: TRBJ1-1
V gene: TRBV5-1
CDR3 protein: CASSHTGVTTEAFF
CDR3 DNA: TGCGCCAGCAGCCACACAGGGGTCACCACTGAAGCTTTCTTT

clone size: -
D gene: -
J gene: TRBJ2-1
V gene: TRBV2
CDR3 protein: CASSDTLSSYNEQFF
CDR3 DNA: TGTGCCAGCAGTGATACCCTGAGCTCCTACAATGAGCAGTTCTTC

clone size: -
D gene: -
J gene: TRBJ2-5
V gene: TRBV5-4
CDR3 protein: CASPLLGKKGFETQYF
CDR3 DNA: TGTGCCAGCCCGCTGCTTGGGAAAAAGGGGTTTGAGACCCAGTACTTC

clone size: -
D gene: -
J gene: TRBJ1-1
V gene: TRBV28
CDR3 protein: CASSLRGTDTEAFF
CDR3 DNA: TGTGCCAGCAGTTTACGAGGGACCGACACTGAAGCTTTCTTT

clone size: many
D gene: -
J gene: TRBJ2-7
V gene: TRBV19
CDR3 protein: CASSPNRDFNYEQYF
CDR3 DNA: TGTGCCAGTAGCCCAAACCGGGACTTCAACTACGAGCAGTACTTC

clone size: -
D gene: TRBD2
J gene: TRBJ2-7
V gene: TRBV27
CDR3 protein: CASSPTSGSYYEQYF
CDR3 DNA: TGTGCCAGCAGCCCGACTAGCGGGAGTTATTACGAGCAGTACTTC

clone size: -
D gene: -
J gene: TRBJ1-1
V gene: TRBV4-3
CDR3 protein: CASSQDPQGRNTEAFF
CDR3 DNA: TGCGCCAGCAGCCAAGATCCCCAGGGAAGGAACACTGAAGCTTTCTTT

clone size: -
D gene: -
J gene: TRBJ2-1
V gene: TRBV7-2
CDR3 protein: CASSLVENEQFF
CDR3 DNA: TGTGCCAGCAGCTTAGTAGAGAATGAGCAGTTCTTC

clone size: -
D gene: -
J gene: TRBJ2-3
V gene: TRBV6-5
CDR3 protein: CASSYSGTRPDTQYF
CDR3 DNA: TGTGCCAGCAGTTATTCCGGGACACGACCAGATACGCAGTATTTT

clone size: -
D gene: -
J gene: TRBJ2-7
V gene: TRBV19
CDR3 protein: CASSWTDTYEQYF
CDR3 DNA: TGTGCCAGTAGTTGGACAGACACCTACGAGCAGTACTTC

clone size: once
D gene: -
J gene: TRBJ2-7
V gene: TRBV18
CDR3 protein: CASSPPSGSRSEQYF
CDR3 DNA: TGTGCCAGCTCACCACCCTCAGGGTCCCGCAGCGAGCAGTACTTC

clone size: -
D gene: TRBD1
J gene: TRBJ2-1
V gene: TRBV4-1
CDR3 protein: CASSHTGTGAFF
CDR3 DNA: TGCGCCAGCAGCCATACCGGGACAGGTGCTTTCTTC

clone size: -
D gene: -
J gene: TRBJ2-1
V gene: TRBV6-5
CDR3 protein: CASRMGGEQFF
CDR3 DNA: TGTGCCAGCCGTATGGGGGGTGAGCAGTTCTTC

clone size: -
D gene: -
J gene: TRBJ1-2
V gene: TRBV5-6
CDR3 protein: CASSFSYGYTF
CDR3 DNA: TGTGCCAGCAGCTTCTCCTATGGCTACACCTTC

clone size: -
D gene: TRBD1
J gene: TRBJ2-7
V gene: TRBV7-9
CDR3 protein: CASSTTGTGNYEQYF
CDR3 DNA: TGTGCCAGCAGCACCACCGGGACAGGGAACTACGAGCAGTACTTC

clone size: -
D gene: -
J gene: TRBJ2-7
V gene: TRBV5-6
CDR3 protein: CASTFRGPRFYEQYF
CDR3 DNA: TGTGCCAGCACCTTCAGAGGGCCCCGTTTTTACGAGCAGTACTTC

clone size: -
D gene: -
J gene: TRBJ2-3
V gene: TRBV28
CDR3 protein: CASSLLESTDTQYF
CDR3 DNA: TGTGCCAGCAGCCTTCTAGAGAGCACAGATACGCAGTATTTT

clone size: -
D gene: -
J gene: TRBJ1-2
V gene: TRBV10-1
CDR3 protein: CASSVTLGPTNYGYTF
CDR3 DNA: TGCGCCAGCAGTGTTACTTTGGGCCCAACTAACTATGGCTACACCTTC

clone size: -
D gene: -
J gene: TRBJ1-5
V gene: TRBV21-1
CDR3 protein: CASSKDGGRSNQPQHF
CDR3 DNA: TGTGCCAGCAGCAAAGATGGGGGACGGTCCAATCAGCCCCAGCATTTT

clone size: few
D gene: -
J gene: TRBJ2-7
V gene: TRBV19
CDR3 protein: CASSIGGLSYEQYF
CDR3 DNA: TGTGCCAGTAGTATTGGCGGGCTCTCCTACGAGCAGTACTTC

clone size: once
D gene: -
J gene: TRBJ2-7
V gene: TRBV15
CDR3 protein: CATSRDRIGAHEQYF
CDR3 DNA: TGTGCCACCAGCAGAGATCGGATAGGGGCCCACGAGCAGTACTTC

clone size: -
D gene: -
J gene: TRBJ2-2
V gene: TRBV9
CDR3 protein: CASSVPKGGLNTGELFF
CDR3 DNA: TGTGCCAGCAGCGTCCCAAAAGGAGGACTAAACACCGGGGAGCTGTTTTTT

clone size: -
D gene: TRBD1
J gene: TRBJ2-5
V gene: TRBV7-2
CDR3 protein: CASSSGRTLGQGQETQYF
CDR3 DNA: TGTGCCAGCAGCTCAGGCCGAACACTTGGACAGGGCCAAGAGACCCAGTACTTC

clone size: -
D gene: -
J gene: TRBJ1-2
V gene: TRBV10-3
CDR3 protein: CAISEGILGDGYTF
CDR3 DNA: TGTGCCATCAGTGAGGGGATCCTAGGAGATGGCTACACCTTC

clone size: once
D gene: -
J gene: TRBJ2-2
V gene: TRBV6-5
CDR3 protein: CASSFGTANTGELFF
CDR3 DNA: TGTGCCAGCAGTTTCGGGACGGCGAACACCGGGGAGCTGTTTTTT

clone size: -
D gene: -
J gene: TRBJ2-3
V gene: TRBV6-5
CDR3 protein: CASSHTESTDTQYF
CDR3 DNA: TGTGCCAGCAGCCATACAGAAAGCACAGATACGCAGTATTTT

clone size: once
D gene: TRBD1
J gene: TRBJ2-7
V gene: TRBV7-9
CDR3 protein: CASNKLGQSNLEQYF
CDR3 DNA: TGTGCCAGCAACAAATTGGGACAGTCCAACTTGGAGCAGTACTTC

clone size: -
D gene: -
J gene: TRBJ1-5
V gene: TRBV6-1
CDR3 protein: CASSEYFGSNQPQHF
CDR3 DNA: TGTGCCAGCAGTGAATATTTCGGTAGCAATCAGCCCCAGCATTTT

clone size: once
D gene: -
J gene: TRBJ1-5
V gene: TRBV15
CDR3 protein: CATSSLSGVGQPQHF
CDR3 DNA: TGTGCCACCAGCAGCTTGTCGGGAGTCGGCCAGCCCCAGCATTTT

clone size: -
D gene: -
J gene: TRBJ2-3
V gene: TRBV7-9
CDR3 protein: CASSGGRQLDTQYF
CDR3 DNA: TGTGCCAGCAGCGGGGGGAGACAGTTGGATACGCAGTATTTT

clone size: -
D gene: -
J gene: TRBJ2-3
V gene: TRBV4-3
CDR3 protein: CASSQEVASSTDTQYF
CDR3 DNA: TGCGCCAGCAGCCAAGAAGTAGCGTCTAGCACAGATACGCAGTATTTT

clone size: -
D gene: -
J gene: TRBJ2-7
V gene: TRBV6-6
CDR3 protein: CASIGTSYEQYF
CDR3 DNA: TGTGCCAGCATCGGCACCTCCTACGAGCAGTACTTC

clone size: once
D gene: TRBD1
J gene: TRBJ2-7
V gene: TRBV4-1
CDR3 protein: CASSQNRGRYEQYF
CDR3 DNA: TGCGCCAGCAGCCAGAACAGGGGCCGGTACGAGCAGTACTTC

clone size: -
D gene: TRBD1
J gene: TRBJ2-5
V gene: TRBV28
CDR3 protein: CASSFGQGMRLETQYF
CDR3 DNA: TGTGCCAGCAGTTTTGGACAGGGAATGCGATTAGAGACCCAGTACTTC

clone size: -
D gene: -
J gene: TRBJ2-7
V gene: TRBV21-1
CDR3 protein: CASSKGGYF
CDR3 DNA: TGTGCCAGCAGCAAAGGGGGGTACTTC

clone size: -
D gene: -
J gene: TRBJ2-3
V gene: TRBV9
CDR3 protein: CASSEEAASSTDTQYF
CDR3 DNA: TGTGCCAGCTCGGAGGAAGCGGCCTCTAGCACAGATACGCAGTATTTT

clone size: -
D gene: TRBD1
J gene: TRBJ1-1
V gene: TRBV27
CDR3 protein: CASSLSRQGAGTEAFF
CDR3 DNA: TGTGCCAGCAGTTTATCTCGACAGGGGGCTGGCACTGAAGCTTTCTTT

clone size: -
D gene: TRBD1
J gene: TRBJ1-5
V gene: TRBV15
CDR3 protein: CATSRDRGPNQPQHF
CDR3 DNA: TGTGCCACCAGCAGAGATAGGGGGCCTAATCAGCCCCAGCATTTT

clone size: -
D gene: TRBD1
J gene: TRBJ2-3
V gene: TRBV28
CDR3 protein: CASRTGIDTQYF
CDR3 DNA: TGTGCCAGCAGGACAGGGATCGATACGCAGTATTTT

clone size: once
D gene: TRBD2
J gene: TRBJ2-4
V gene: TRBV28
CDR3 protein: CASGTSGYIQYF
CDR3 DNA: TGTGCCAGCGGGACTAGCGGGTACATTCAGTACTTC

clone size: -
D gene: TRBD2
J gene: TRBJ2-1
V gene: TRBV7-2
CDR3 protein: CASSPRGVEYNEQFF
CDR3 DNA: TGTGCCAGCAGCCCGCGGGGGGTCGAATACAATGAGCAGTTCTTC

clone size: -
D gene: -
J gene: TRBJ2-1
V gene: TRBV19
CDR3 protein: CASSIDTPREQFF
CDR3 DNA: TGTGCCAGTAGTATAGATACCCCCCGTGAGCAGTTCTTC

clone size: -
D gene: TRBD2
J gene: TRBJ2-5
V gene: TRBV15
CDR3 protein: CATSRGSSGVQETQYF
CDR3 DNA: TGTGCCACCAGCAGAGGGTCTAGCGGGGTCCAAGAGACCCAGTACTTC

clone size: medium-sized
D gene: -
J gene: TRBJ1-4
V gene: TRBV5-6
CDR3 protein: CASSLIATNEKLFF
CDR3 DNA: TGTGCCAGCAGCTTGATAGCAACTAATGAAAAACTGTTTTTT

clone size: once
D gene: TRBD1
J gene: TRBJ2-5
V gene: TRBV10-3
CDR3 protein: CAIRDAQGGETQYF
CDR3 DNA: TGTGCCATCAGGGATGCACAGGGGGGCGAGACCCAGTACTTC

clone size: -
D gene: -
J gene: TRBJ2-3
V gene: TRBV7-9
CDR3 protein: CASSGRASSTDTQYF
CDR3 DNA: TGTGCCAGCAGCGGGCGGGCGTCTAGCACAGATACGCAGTATTTT

clone size: -
D gene: -
J gene: TRBJ2-1
V gene: TRBV6-5
CDR3 protein: CASSYRAVYNEQFF
CDR3 DNA: TGTGCCAGCAGCTACCGGGCGGTTTACAATGAGCAGTTCTTC

clone size: -
D gene: -
J gene: TRBJ1-2
V gene: TRBV9
CDR3 protein: CASSPGGGDYGYTF
CDR3 DNA: TGTGCCAGCAGCCCCGGTGGAGGGGACTATGGCTACACCTTC